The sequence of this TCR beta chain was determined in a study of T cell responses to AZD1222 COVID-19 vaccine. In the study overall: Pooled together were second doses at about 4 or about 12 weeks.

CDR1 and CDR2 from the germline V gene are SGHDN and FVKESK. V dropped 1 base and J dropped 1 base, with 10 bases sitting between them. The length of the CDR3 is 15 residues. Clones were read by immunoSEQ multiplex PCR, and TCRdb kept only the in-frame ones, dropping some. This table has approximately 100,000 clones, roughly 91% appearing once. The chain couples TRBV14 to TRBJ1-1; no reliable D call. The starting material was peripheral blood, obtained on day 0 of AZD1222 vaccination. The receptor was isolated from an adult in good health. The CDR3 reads CASSQGSAKNTEAFF. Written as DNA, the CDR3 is TGTGCCAGCAGCCAAGGGTCGGCCAAGAACACTGAAGCTTTCTTT.